This TCR beta chain was identified in a study of T cell repertoires in cytomegalovirus infection. The V gene lost 8 bases and the J gene lost 5 bases, with 21 bases spanning the gap. Germline CDR1 reads SGHVS; CDR2 reads FQNEAQ. This CDR3 is 15 amino acids long. TCRdb ran MiXCR on the reads and lists one entry per CDR3 protein. The table has around 770,000 distinct CDR3 sequences, about 27% seen once. This clonotype occurred a few times. What it binds is not known. V and J are TRBV7-8 and TRBJ2-5; D possibly corresponds to TRBD1 (6 bases). The TCR comes from a human donor in good health (CMV status not recorded). Some clones in this sample may be carry-over from other donors' samples. The sequencing here drew on cultured CD8+ T cells from PBMCs, taken from culture after CMV antigen stimulation. CDR3 sequence: CASLVQGLLYETQYF. The CDR3 region has the DNA TGTGCCAGCTTGGTACAGGGTTTGCTTTATGAGACCCAGTACTTC.